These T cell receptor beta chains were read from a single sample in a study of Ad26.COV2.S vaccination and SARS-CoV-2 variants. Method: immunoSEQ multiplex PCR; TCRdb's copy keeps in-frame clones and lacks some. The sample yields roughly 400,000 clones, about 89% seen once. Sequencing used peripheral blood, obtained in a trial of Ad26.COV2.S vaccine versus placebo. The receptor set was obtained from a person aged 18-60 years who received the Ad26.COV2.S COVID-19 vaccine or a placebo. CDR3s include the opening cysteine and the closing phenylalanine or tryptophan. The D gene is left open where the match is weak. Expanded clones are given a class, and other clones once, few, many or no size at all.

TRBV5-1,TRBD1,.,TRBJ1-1,CASSWRQGSGTEAFF,TGCGCCAGCAGCTGGCGACAGGGGTCTGGAACTGAAGCTTTCTTT
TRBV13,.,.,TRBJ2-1,CASSHRRARNEQFF,TGTGCCAGCAGCCATCGGAGGGCCCGGAATGAGCAGTTCTTC
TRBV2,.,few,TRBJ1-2,CASSRPGRLPGYTF,TGTGCCAGCAGTCGGCCGGGACGCCTTCCTGGCTACACCTTC
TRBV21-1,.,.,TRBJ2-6,CASRTGGVLSSGANVLTF,TGTGCCAGCAGGACAGGGGGCGTTCTGAGCTCTGGGGCCAACGTCCTGACTTTC
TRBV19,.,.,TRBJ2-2,CASSIGLTRGGELFF,TGTGCCAGTAGTATAGGCCTAACCCGGGGGGGGGAGCTGTTTTTT
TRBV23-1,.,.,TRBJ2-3,CASSDTLAGAITDTQYF,TGCGCCAGCAGCGACACCCTGGCAGGGGCTATCACAGATACGCAGTATTTT
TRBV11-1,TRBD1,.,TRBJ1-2,CASSFGQGLYGYTF,TGTGCCAGCAGCTTCGGACAGGGCCTCTATGGCTACACCTTC
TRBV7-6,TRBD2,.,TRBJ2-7,CASSLRGEGLYEQYF,TGTGCCAGCAGCTTACGGGGGGAGGGACTCTACGAGCAGTACTTC
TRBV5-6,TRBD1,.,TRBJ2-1,CASSQTQGEQFF,TGTGCCAGCAGCCAAACACAGGGGGAGCAGTTCTTC
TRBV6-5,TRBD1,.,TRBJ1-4,CASSRTGPYEKLFF,TGTGCCAGCAGTCGGACAGGGCCATATGAAAAACTGTTTTTT